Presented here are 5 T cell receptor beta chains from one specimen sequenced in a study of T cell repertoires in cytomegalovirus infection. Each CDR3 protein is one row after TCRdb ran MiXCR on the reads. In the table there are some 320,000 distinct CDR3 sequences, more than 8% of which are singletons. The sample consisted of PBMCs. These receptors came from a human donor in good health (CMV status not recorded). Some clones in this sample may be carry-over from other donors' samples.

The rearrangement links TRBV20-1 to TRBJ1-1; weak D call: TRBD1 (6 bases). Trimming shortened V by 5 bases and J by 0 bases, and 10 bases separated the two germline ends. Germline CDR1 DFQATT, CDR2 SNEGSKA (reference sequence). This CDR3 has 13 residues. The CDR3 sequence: CSASRGLNTEAFF. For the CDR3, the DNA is TGCAGTGCTTCCAGGGGTTTGAACACTGAAGCTTTCTTT.

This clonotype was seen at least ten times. CDR3 in DNA: TGTGCTAGTGGTTTATCGGGGTCCCACGAGCAGTACTTC. Translated: CASGLSGSHEQYF. This sequence joins TRBV12-5 and TRBJ2-7; D is possibly TRBD2 (5 bases). This CDR3 comprises 13 residues. Between the trimmed V and J ends, which lost 3 bases and 5 bases, there was a span of 11 bases. CDR1 is LGHNT and CDR2 is FRNRAP in the germline V gene.

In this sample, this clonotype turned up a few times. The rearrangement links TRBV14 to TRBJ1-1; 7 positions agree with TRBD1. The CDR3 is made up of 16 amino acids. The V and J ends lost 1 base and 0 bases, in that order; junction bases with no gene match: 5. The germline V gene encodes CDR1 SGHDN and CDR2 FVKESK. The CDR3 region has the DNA TGTGCCAGCAGCCAAGTCAGGGGGGTAATGAACACTGAAGCTTTCTTT. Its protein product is CASSQVRGVMNTEAFF. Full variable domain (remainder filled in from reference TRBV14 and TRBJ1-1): EAGVTQFPSHSVIEKGQTVTLRCDPISGHDNLYWYRRVMGKEIKFLLHFVKESKQDESGMPNNRFLAERTGGTYSTLKVQPAELEDSGVYFCASSQVRGVMNTEAFFGQGTRLTVV.

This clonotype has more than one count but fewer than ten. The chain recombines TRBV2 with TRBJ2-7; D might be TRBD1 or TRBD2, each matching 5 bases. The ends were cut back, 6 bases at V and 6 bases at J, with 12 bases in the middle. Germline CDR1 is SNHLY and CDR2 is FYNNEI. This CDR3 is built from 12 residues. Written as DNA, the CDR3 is TGTGCCAGCAGAGAGGGGTCCCGCGAGCAGTACTTC. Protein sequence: CASREGSREQYF.

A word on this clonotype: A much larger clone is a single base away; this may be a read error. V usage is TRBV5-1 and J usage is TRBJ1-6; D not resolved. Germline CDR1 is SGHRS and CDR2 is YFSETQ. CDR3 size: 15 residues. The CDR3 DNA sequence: TGCGTCAGCAGCCCGAATTCCGTTAGGAATTCACCCCTCCACTTT. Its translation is CVSSPNSVRNSPLHF.